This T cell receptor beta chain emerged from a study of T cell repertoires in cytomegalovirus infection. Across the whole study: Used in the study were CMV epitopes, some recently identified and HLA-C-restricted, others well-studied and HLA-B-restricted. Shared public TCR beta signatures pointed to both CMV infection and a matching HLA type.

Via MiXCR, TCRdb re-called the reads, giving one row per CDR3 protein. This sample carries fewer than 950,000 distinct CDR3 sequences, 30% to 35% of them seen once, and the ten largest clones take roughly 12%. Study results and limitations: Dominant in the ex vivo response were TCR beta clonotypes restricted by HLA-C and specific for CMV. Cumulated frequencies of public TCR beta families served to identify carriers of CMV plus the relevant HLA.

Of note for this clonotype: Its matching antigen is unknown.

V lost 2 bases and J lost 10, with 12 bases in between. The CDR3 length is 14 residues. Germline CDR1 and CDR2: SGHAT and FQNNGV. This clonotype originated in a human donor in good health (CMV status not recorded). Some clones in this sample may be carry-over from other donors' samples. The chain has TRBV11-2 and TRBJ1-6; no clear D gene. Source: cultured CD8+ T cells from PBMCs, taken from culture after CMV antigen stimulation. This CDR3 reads CASSLLPGRSPLHF. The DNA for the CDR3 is TGTGCCAGCAGCTTACTCCCCGGGAGGTCACCCCTCCACTTT.